The 9 T cell receptor beta chains given below trace back to one sample, sequenced in a study of blood T cell repertoires in COVID-19. The protocol was immunoSEQ multiplex PCR, while the TCRdb copy is restricted to in-frame clones and leaves out a portion. The sample carries more than 85,000 clones, approximately 81% recorded once. The sample was peripheral blood. These TCRs come from an elderly man with acute or convalescent COVID-19.

The J gene is TRBJ2-1, the V gene TRBV27; 8 positions match TRBD1. Germline CDR1 is MNHEY and CDR2 is SMNVEV (reference sequence). V lost 5 bases, J lost 12 bases, and 12 bases stayed unmatched. The CDR3 is 14 amino acids. CDR3 nucleotide sequence: TGTGCCAGCAGTCCAATTTTGGACAGGGAAGGGCAGTTCTTC. This sequence encodes CASSPILDREGQFF.

The sample holds a few counts of this clone. This chain joins TRBV20-1 and TRBJ1-2; D unclear. Germline V CDR1 and CDR2: DFQATT, SNEGSKA (reference sequence). The V end lost 7 bases, the J end lost 7 bases, and 13 bases lay between the germline ends. There are 11 residues in the CDR3. The CDR3 loop reads CSVWREPGYTF. CDR3 nucleotides: TGCAGTGTGTGGAGGGAACCTGGCTACACCTTC.

The rearrangement joins TRBV11-2 to TRBJ2-1; TRBD2 matches at 10 bases. The germline V gene encodes CDR1 SGHAT and CDR2 FQNNGV. The CDR3 extends over 15 amino acids. Trimming removed 6 bases from V and 6 bases from J; junction bases left unmatched: 8. CDR3 residues: CASRRLAGVSNEQFF. The CDR3 coding sequence is TGTGCCAGCAGGCGTCTAGCGGGAGTCTCCAATGAGCAGTTCTTC.

This chain links TRBV30 with TRBJ1-1; tentative D call: TRBD1 (5 bases). The V gene's germline CDR1 is GTSNPN and CDR2 SVGIG (reference sequence). CDR3 length: 17 residues. Trimming removed 4 bases from V and 1 base from J, with 22 bases in between. CDR3 nucleotide sequence: TGTGCCTGGAACCACCTAAGGACGCCCGGGGGGAACACTGAAGCTTTCTTT. Amino acids: CAWNHLRTPGGNTEAFF.

This chain uses TRBV20-1 with TRBJ2-1; 7 bases map to TRBD2. The CDR3 runs 17 residues. The germline V gene encodes CDR1 DFQATT and CDR2 SNEGSKA (reference sequence). V shed 3 bases, J shed 6 bases, and the junction held 17 bases outside the gene matches. CDR3 in DNA: TGCAGTGCTAGTGATCGTCGGGGGGAGCTTTTAATCAATGAGCAGTTCTTC. This translates into CSASDRRGELLINEQFF.

The chain couples TRBV28 to TRBJ2-1; TRBD1 aligns across 7 bases. In germline, CDR1 is MDHEN, CDR2 SYDVKM. This CDR3 spans 14 amino acids. V lost 7 bases and J lost 0; bases outside the gene matches: 3. CDR3 coding DNA: TGTGCCAGCAAGGCAGGGGGCTCCTACAATGAGCAGTTCTTC. This gives the protein CASKAGGSYNEQFF.

This CDR3 reads CASSSLRGLGDEQYF. The DNA for the CDR3 is TGTGCCAGTAGTAGCCTCAGGGGGCTTGGAGACGAGCAGTACTTC. This chain connects TRBV19 to TRBJ2-7; 8 bases agree with TRBD1. Germline CDR1 is LNHDA and CDR2 is SQIVND (reference sequence). The CDR3 sequence is 15 residues long. Germline trimming cut 4 bases from V and 5 bases from J; bases unmatched to any gene: 10.

This sequence joins TRBV2 and TRBJ1-6; TRBD1 might be the D (6 bases). The CDR3 totals 14 residues. Per germline, CDR1 SNHLY and CDR2 FYNNEI. V dropped 6 bases and J dropped 7 bases, with 13 bases sitting between them. The CDR3 region is CASSHREGNSPLHF. The CDR3, as DNA: TGTGCCAGCAGCCACAGGGAAGGGAATTCACCCCTCCACTTT. The complete variable domain, with remaining parts taken from reference TRBV2 and TRBJ1-6, reads EPEVTQTPSHQVTQMGQEVILRCVPISNHLYFYWYRQILGQKVEFLVSFYNNEISEKSEIFDDQFSVERPDGSNFTLKIRSTKLEDSAMYFCASSHREGNSPLHFGNGTRLTVT.

This rearrangement joins TRBV27 to TRBJ2-7, with 9 bases fitting TRBD1. CDR1 and CDR2 (germline): MNHEY, SMNVEV (reference sequence). The CDR3 covers 17 residues. The J segment lost 6 bases and the V segment lost 1 base, leaving 13 bases of the junction unmatched. The CDR3 nucleotides read TGTGCCAGCAGTTTATTGGGACCGGGACAGGGTCTCTCCGAGCAGTACTTC. This sequence encodes CASSLLGPGQGLSEQYF.